The 28 T cell receptor beta chains given below trace back to one sample, sequenced in a study of blood T cell repertoires in COVID-19. Assay used: immunoSEQ multiplex PCR; TCRdb lists only in-frame clones, some missing. The sample records approximately 290,000 clones, around 90% being singletons. The sequencing input was PBMCs or T cells enriched from blood (not recorded which). These receptors came from a woman aged 18-29 years with acute COVID-19.

J is TRBJ2-7 and V is TRBV11-3, with D unclear. The V end lost 1 base, the J end lost 4 bases, and 5 bases lay between the germline ends. CDR3 length: 12 amino acids. The germline CDR1 and CDR2 sequences are SGHNT and YENEEA. CDR3 loop: CASSLVRYEQYF. The CDR3 DNA sequence: TGTGCCAGCAGCTTAGTGCGGTACGAGCAGTACTTC.

J is TRBJ2-1 and V is TRBV19; TRBD2 aligns across 7 bases. The V gene's germline CDR1 is LNHDA and CDR2 SQIVND (reference sequence). V shed 4 bases, J shed 3 bases, and the junction held 3 bases outside the gene matches. This CDR3 has 14 amino acids. Here the CDR3 reads CASSSGTNYNEQFF. The CDR3 DNA reads TGTGCCAGTAGTAGCGGGACTAACTACAATGAGCAGTTCTTC.

The chain recombines TRBV2 with TRBJ1-5; D perhaps matches TRBD1 (5 bases). Trimming pared 5 bases from V and 0 bases from J, leaving 8 bases between. From germline, CDR1 is SNHLY and CDR2 FYNNEI. The CDR3 covers 14 residues. CDR3 bases: TGTGCCAGCAGTCCGGACACTAGCAATCAGCCCCAGCATTTT. Encoded protein: CASSPDTSNQPQHF.

The genes are TRBV11-3 and TRBJ1-2, with D possibly being TRBD1 (6 bases). The CDR3 has 13 residues. The V and J ends lost 5 bases and 4 bases respectively, with 11 bases between them. The V gene's germline CDR1 is SGHNT and CDR2 YENEEA. CDR3 sequence (DNA): TGTGCCAGCAGCCGGGAAGGGGGCTATGGCTACACCTTC. Translated, it gives CASSREGGYGYTF.

This chain joins TRBV28 and TRBJ2-7, with 8 nucleotides matching TRBD1. The CDR3 consists of 15 residues. V lost 7 bases, J lost 5 bases, and 13 bases stayed unmatched. The germline V gene has CDR1 MDHEN and CDR2 SYDVKM. CDR3 nucleotides: TGTGCCAGCACGGTCCCCGGACAGGGAAGGAACGAGCAGTACTTC. This sequence encodes CASTVPGQGRNEQYF.

The chain recombines TRBV18 with TRBJ2-7; 12 positions agree with TRBD1. The junction had 8 bases not matched to a gene; V was cut back by 3 bases and J by 5 bases. The CDR3 has 16 amino acids. Germline V CDR1 and CDR2: KGHSH, LQKENI. The CDR3 protein is CASSPPNRDRGHEQYF. The CDR3, as DNA: TGTGCCAGCTCACCTCCAAACCGGGACAGGGGGCACGAGCAGTACTTC.

The gene calls are TRBV5-6 and TRBJ1-2; 7 bases match TRBD1. Germline V gene sequence: CDR1 SGHDT, CDR2 YYEEEE. The CDR3 has 14 residues. V lost 3 bases, J lost 8 bases, and 10 bases stayed unmatched. The CDR3, as DNA: TGTGCCAGCAGCTCTACAGGGGTTTGGAGGGGCTACACCTTC. This encodes CASSSTGVWRGYTF.

J is TRBJ2-1 and V is TRBV19; TRBD2 matches at 7 bases. The length of the CDR3 is 16 residues. Germline CDR1 LNHDA, CDR2 SQIVND (reference sequence). V trimming: 6 bases; J trimming: 6 bases; junction bases outside the gene matches: 14. The CDR3 DNA follows: TGTGCCAGTAGAGGGCCTTCCGGGAGGATCTCCAATGAGCAGTTCTTC. Translating gives CASRGPSGRISNEQFF.

The V and J genes are TRBV15 and TRBJ2-5, with TRBD1 matching 11 bases. CDR1 is LNHNV, CDR2 YYDKDF, per germline (reference sequence). The CDR3 sequence is 20 residues long. The junction had 16 bases not matched to a gene; V was cut back by 0 bases and J by 4 bases. Written as DNA, the CDR3 is TGTGCCACCAGCAGAGATACCATGGGGTCCGGGACAGGGGGAATAGAGACCCAGTACTTC. This sequence encodes CATSRDTMGSGTGGIETQYF.

This sequence joins TRBV5-1 and TRBJ2-1, with 8 bases identical to TRBD2. The CDR3 consists of 17 residues. Germline loops: CDR1 SGHRS, CDR2 YFSETQ. Trimming cost V 2 bases and J 9 bases; bases outside gene matches: 16. The CDR3 DNA reads TGCGCCAGCAGCTTTACGGGAGGGCCTTCTTATGATGGTGAGCAGTTCTTC. The encoded protein is CASSFTGGPSYDGEQFF.

This clone was observed once. The chain links TRBV5-1 to TRBJ2-1, with 12 bases that match TRBD2. The CDR3 is 15 residues long. V was clipped by 4 bases and J by 8 bases; unmatched bases: 7. Germline CDR1 is SGHRS and CDR2 is YFSETQ. The DNA for the CDR3 is TGCGCCAGCAGCCCGACTAGCGGGAGTTTCTATGAGCAGTTCTTC. This gives the protein CASSPTSGSFYEQFF.

Only one count was recorded for this clone. The J gene is TRBJ2-2, the V gene TRBV6-5; 9 nucleotides line up with TRBD2. J gave up 6 bases and V 7 bases, and 6 bases lay outside the gene matches. Germline V lookup: CDR1 MNHEY, CDR2 SVGAGI. The CDR3 is 14 residues long. CDR3 sequence: CASNTGTSSGELFF. The CDR3 region has the DNA TGTGCCAGCAACACCGGGACTAGCTCCGGGGAGCTGTTTTTT.

The chain joins TRBV9 to TRBJ2-2, with a tentative D call TRBD2 (5 bases). Germline loops: CDR1 SGDLS, CDR2 YYNGEE. The CDR3 has 15 residues. V lost 0 bases, J lost 3 bases, and 9 bases lay in between. The CDR3 DNA reads as TGTGCCAGCAGCGTAGGGAAGAGGGACACCGGGGAGCTGTTTTTT. As protein: CASSVGKRDTGELFF.

In its sample, this clone was seen once. The chain recombines TRBV24-1 with TRBJ2-7; D remains unclear. The germline gives CDR1 KGHDR, CDR2 SFDVKD. Trimming shortened V by 4 bases and J by 2 bases, and 8 bases separated the two germline ends. The CDR3 contains 13 residues. CDR3 residues: CATSDPSAYEQYF. The CDR3 DNA follows: TGTGCCACCAGTGACCCCTCAGCCTACGAGCAGTACTTC.

J is TRBJ2-5 and V is TRBV15, with D hard to call. The CDR3 covers 13 residues. Germline values: CDR1 LNHNV, CDR2 YYDKDF (reference sequence). V was shortened by 1 base and J by 1 base, with 4 bases between the two germline ends. CDR3 DNA: TGTGCCACCAGCAGAGCTACCCAAGAGACCCAGTACTTC. It translates to CATSRATQETQYF.

V is TRBV10-3 and J is TRBJ1-1; 7 bases align to TRBD1. CDR3 length: 13 amino acids. From germline, CDR1 is ENHRY and CDR2 SYGVKD. V dropped 7 bases and J dropped 2; count of bases not matched to a gene: 4. DNA for the CDR3: TGTGCCATCAAGGGGGCGATTAACACTGAAGCTTTCTTT. This codes for CAIKGAINTEAFF.

The chain joins TRBV19 to TRBJ1-2, with D possibly being TRBD1 (6 bases). V lost 6 bases and J 0 bases, leaving 17 bases between the germline ends. This CDR3 has 16 amino acids. CDR1 LNHDA and CDR2 SQIVND come from the germline V gene (reference sequence). CDR3 region: CASSRGRQSSNYGYTF. CDR3 in DNA: TGTGCCAGTAGCAGGGGTCGACAGTCTTCTAACTATGGCTACACCTTC. Complete variable domain (other parts from reference TRBV19 and TRBJ1-2): DGGITQSPKYLFRKEGQNVTLSCEQNLNHDAMYWYRQDPGQGLRLIYYSQIVNDFQKGDIAEGYSVSREKKESFPLTVTSAQKNPTAFYLCASSRGRQSSNYGYTFGSGTRLTVV.

The V call is TRBV6-4, the J call TRBJ2-1; D may be TRBD1 (5 bases). The CDR3 length is 13 residues. Looked up from germline, CDR1 is MRHNA and CDR2 is SNTAGT. V was clipped by 0 bases and J by 5 bases, with 5 bases between them. CDR3 sequence (DNA): TGTGCCAGCAGTGACTCGGACAACAATGAGCAGTTCTTC. Its protein product is CASSDSDNNEQFF.

The chain joins TRBV28 to TRBJ1-4; D is perhaps TRBD1 (5 bases). Germline CDR1 reads MDHEN; CDR2 reads SYDVKM. The CDR3 loop spans 13 amino acids. Deletions cut 3 bases from V and 13 bases from J, with 15 bases between. CDR3 nucleotides: TGTGCCAGCAGTTTCGCGGGGGACGGGGTACTGTTTTTT. Translating gives CASSFAGDGVLFF.

This sequence joins TRBV5-1 and TRBJ2-3; a possible D gene is TRBD2 (5 bases). Germline CDR1 reads SGHRS; CDR2 reads YFSETQ. Trimming stripped 4 bases from V and 3 bases from J, with 12 bases between. The CDR3 has 14 amino acids. The CDR3 DNA follows: TGCGCCAGCAGCGCCTGGACTGAGACAGATACGCAGTATTTT. Encoded protein: CASSAWTETDTQYF. The full variable domain, with the rest looked up from reference TRBV5-1 and TRBJ2-3, is KAGVTQTPRYLIKTRGQQVTLSCSPISGHRSVSWYQQTPGQGLQFLFEYFSETQRNKGNFPGRFSGRQFSNSRSEMNVSTLELGDSALYLCASSAWTETDTQYFGPGTRLTVL.

V usage is TRBV3-1 (or the pseudogene TRBV3-2) and J usage is TRBJ1-6, with D possibly matching TRBD1 (5 bases). Germline-derived CDR1 and CDR2 are LGHDT and YNNKEL (reference sequence). The V end lost 3 bases, the J end lost 10 bases, and 13 bases lay between the germline ends. The CDR3 has 14 residues. The DNA for the CDR3 is TGTGCCAGCAGCCAGGGTAGGGGCAACTCACCCCTCCACTTT. This encodes CASSQGRGNSPLHF.

This rearrangement joins TRBV7-9 to TRBJ2-3; 7 bases agree with TRBD1. The junction had 18 bases not matched to a gene; V was cut back by 10 bases and J by 2 bases. Germline CDR1 SEHNR, CDR2 FQNEAQ (reference sequence). The CDR3 totals 17 residues. In DNA form, the CDR3 reads TGTGCCACCTCAAAAGGGGTAGGGACAGCCTTCACAGATACGCAGTATTTT. It yields the protein CATSKGVGTAFTDTQYF.

The chain carries TRBV19 and TRBJ1-2; 9 bases match TRBD1. CDR1 and CDR2 (germline): LNHDA, SQIVND (reference sequence). V dropped 7 bases and J dropped 7; count of bases not matched to a gene: 10. This CDR3 contains 14 residues. In DNA, the CDR3 is TGTGCCAGTACCATCCCGGGACAGGGATTTGGCTACACCTTC. The encoded protein is CASTIPGQGFGYTF.

J is TRBJ1-4 and V is TRBV19; 9 nucleotides align to TRBD1. The CDR3 length is 15 residues. In germline, CDR1 is LNHDA, CDR2 SQIVND (reference sequence). Trimming cost V 3 bases and J 8 bases; bases outside gene matches: 7. CDR3 DNA: TGTGCCAGTAGTATCAGGGACAGGGAATACGAAAAACTGTTTTTT. Protein sequence: CASSIRDREYEKLFF.

The V gene is TRBV9, the J gene TRBJ2-1; 8 nucleotides match TRBD1. Germline lookup yields CDR1 SGDLS and CDR2 YYNGEE. V gave up 2 bases and J gave up 8 bases; unmatched junction bases: 3. This CDR3 has 13 residues. The CDR3 coding sequence is TGTGCCAGCAGCGTGACAGGGGTGCATGAGCAGTTCTTC. This codes for CASSVTGVHEQFF.

V usage is TRBV11-1 and J usage is TRBJ2-7; TRBD1 might be the D (6 bases). The CDR3 runs 14 residues. V was clipped by 0 bases and J by 2 bases, with 8 bases between them. Germline values: CDR1 SGHAT, CDR2 FQDESV (reference sequence). In nucleotides, the CDR3 is TGTGCCAGCAGCTTAGCCGGGACAACCTACGAGCAGTACTTC. Translated: CASSLAGTTYEQYF.

This chain connects TRBV27 to TRBJ1-1; a possible D gene is TRBD1 (6 bases). Germline V CDR1 and CDR2: MNHEY, SMNVEV (reference sequence). The CDR3 spans 13 residues. Trimming pared 0 bases from V and 8 bases from J, leaving 10 bases between. DNA of the CDR3: TGTGCCAGCAGTTTATCGGGGGCCCTCGAAGCTTTCTTT. Amino acid sequence: CASSLSGALEAFF.

The chain employs TRBV10-3 and TRBJ1-2; D unclear. This CDR3 comprises 13 residues. The germline V gene encodes CDR1 ENHRY and CDR2 SYGVKD. V lost 6 bases and J lost 3, with 11 bases in between. This CDR3 is CAISPSADYGYTF. Here the CDR3 DNA reads TGTGCCATCAGCCCATCGGCGGACTATGGCTACACCTTC.